The 16 T cell receptor beta chains below come from one sample, sequenced in a study of regulatory T cells in long-lasting Graves disease. Libraries of TCR beta came from iRepertoire HTBI primers plus Arm-PCR of CDR3 regions. TCRdb independently ran MiXCR on the multiplex PCR reads; one entry per CDR3 protein. Of fewer than 550,000 distinct CDR3 sequences listed, roughly 16% are singletons. Time point: newly diagnosed GD, antithyroid drugs for less than 3 months. Making the TCR library involved RNA that had been extracted from PBMCs. This same sample was also taken into another study, of T cells in Graves' hyperthyroidism and ophthalmopathy.

The sequencing here drew on peripheral blood mononuclear cells (PBMCs), taken at new diagnosis, from a patient treated with antithyroid drugs. The receptors shown here come from a woman aged 40-60 years with Graves disease.

This clonotype was counted a few times. The rearrangement joins TRBV11-2 to TRBJ2-1; tentatively, D is TRBD1 (5 bases). V lost 5 bases and J 6 bases, leaving 11 bases between the germline ends. The CDR3 extends over 13 amino acids. The germline gives CDR1 SGHAT, CDR2 FQNNGV. The CDR3 DNA reads TGTGCCAGCAGCCAAGGGGTTGGCAATGAGCAGTTCTTC. This gives the protein CASSQGVGNEQFF.

This clonotype was recorded at least ten times. V is TRBV5-1 and J is TRBJ1-5, with D possibly being TRBD1 (5 bases). Germline V lookup: CDR1 SGHRS, CDR2 YFSETQ. Trimming left V 2 bases short and J 5 bases short, with 11 bases between. This CDR3 has 14 amino acids. As DNA, the CDR3 is TGCGCCAGCAGCTTTGGAGGGGCGGATCAGCCCCAGCATTTT. This encodes CASSFGGADQPQHF. Full variable domain (missing parts from reference TRBV5-1 and TRBJ1-5): KAGVTQTPRYLIKTRGQQVTLSCSPISGHRSVSWYQQTPGQGLQFLFEYFSETQRNKGNFPGRFSGRQFSNSRSEMNVSTLELGDSALYLCASSFGGADQPQHFGDGTRLSIL.

The chain is built from TRBV9 and TRBJ2-1; 7 positions agree with TRBD2. The germline V gene encodes CDR1 SGDLS and CDR2 YYNGEE. The CDR3 contains 15 residues. J lost 6 bases, V lost 0 bases, and 6 bases had no gene match. The CDR3 protein is CASSVEGLAVNEQFF. CDR3 nucleotides: TGTGCCAGCAGCGTAGAAGGCCTAGCGGTCAATGAGCAGTTCTTC.

This clonotype has more than one count but fewer than ten. The gene calls are TRBV20-1 and TRBJ1-4, with a weak D call TRBD1 (5 bases). The CDR3 totals 13 residues. Trimming removed 3 bases at V and 12 bases at J, with 17 bases between. Germline V gene data show CDR1 as DFQATT and CDR2 as SNEGSKA (reference sequence). In DNA, the CDR3 is TGCAGTGCTAGTCGGTCGGCGGGGACGGAACTGTTTTTT. This sequence encodes CSASRSAGTELFF.

This clonotype was observed many times. The CDR3 DNA reads TGTGCCAGCGGGCGGGCGGGGATTATCTTTAGCACAGATACGCAGTATTTT. Translation gives CASGRAGIIFSTDTQYF. The chain joins TRBV7-9 to TRBJ2-3; D is perhaps TRBD2 (6 bases). The germline gives CDR1 SEHNR, CDR2 FQNEAQ (reference sequence). V was shortened by 8 bases and J by 0 bases, with 21 bases between the two germline ends. There are 17 residues in the CDR3. The full variable domain, rest sourced from reference TRBV7-9 and TRBJ2-3, is DTGVSQNPRHKITKRGQNVTFRCDPISEHNRLYWYRQTLGQGPEFLTYFQNEAQLEKSRLLSDRFSAERPKGSFSTLEIQRTEQGDSAMYLCASGRAGIIFSTDTQYFGPGTRLTVL.

At least ten counts were recorded for this clonotype. The chain recombines TRBV5-1 with TRBJ2-7, with D possibly being TRBD1 or TRBD2 (5 bases each). Germline CDR1 is SGHRS and CDR2 is YFSETQ. The CDR3 runs 14 residues. Trimming removed 4 bases at V and 2 bases at J, with 13 bases between. The CDR3: CASSRDGNAYEQYF. The DNA for the CDR3 is TGCGCCAGCAGCCGGGACGGCAACGCCTACGAGCAGTACTTC.

This clonotype has a count of ten or more. V and J are TRBV20-1 and TRBJ2-7; tentatively, D is TRBD1 (6 bases). The CDR3 totals 11 residues. Trimming left V 2 bases short and J 6 bases short, with 8 bases between. Germline CDR1 reads DFQATT; CDR2 reads SNEGSKA (reference sequence). The CDR3: CSARQGPEQYF. The CDR3 DNA reads as TGCAGTGCTAGACAGGGGCCCGAGCAGTACTTC.

This clonotype was observed at least ten times. CDR3 nucleotide sequence: TGTGCCAGCAGTGAATACGGCCAGGGGATGAACACTGAAGCTTTCTTT. Protein sequence: CASSEYGQGMNTEAFF. The chain carries TRBV6-1 and TRBJ1-1; D perhaps matches TRBD1 (6 bases). Per the germline V gene, CDR1 is MNHNS and CDR2 is SASEGT. CDR3 length: 16 residues. Trimming removed 2 bases at V and 0 bases at J, with 13 bases between.

This clonotype was recorded many times. The J gene is TRBJ1-5, the V gene TRBV2; D possibly corresponds to TRBD1 (5 bases). This CDR3 contains 14 residues. The V gene's germline CDR1 is SNHLY and CDR2 FYNNEI. V was clipped by 11 bases and J by 3 bases, with 17 bases between them. The CDR3, as DNA: TGTGCCGCGCGAAAGGGGCAGGCCAATCAGCCCCAGCATTTT. Amino acid sequence: CAARKGQANQPQHF. The full variable domain, completed using reference TRBV2 and TRBJ1-5, is EPEVTQTPSHQVTQMGQEVILRCVPISNHLYFYWYRQILGQKVEFLVSFYNNEISEKSEIFDDQFSVERPDGSNFTLKIRSTKLEDSAMYFCAARKGQANQPQHFGDGTRLSIL.

The V call is TRBV13, the J call TRBJ1-2; perhaps TRBD1 as D (6 bases). V gave up 5 bases and J gave up 4 bases, with 14 bases separating them. The length of the CDR3 is 14 residues. CDR1 and CDR2 (germline): PRHDT, FYEKMQ (reference sequence). CDR3 region: CASSVPGQGYGYTF. CDR3 bases: TGTGCCAGCAGCGTTCCGGGACAAGGCTATGGCTACACCTTC.

In its sample, this clonotype was seen many times. The chain recombines TRBV7-2 with TRBJ1-5; no firm D call. This CDR3 is built from 15 residues. CDR1 is SGHTA, CDR2 FQGNSA, per germline. The V gene lost 1 base and the J gene lost 2 bases, with 9 bases spanning the gap. The CDR3 DNA is TGTGCCAGCAGCTTAGTTCGCGGGGGCAATCAGCCCCAGCATTTT. This codes for CASSLVRGGNQPQHF.

V usage is TRBV2 and J usage is TRBJ2-1; 16 positions agree with TRBD2. The CDR3 consists of 15 residues. CDR1 is SNHLY and CDR2 is FYNNEI in the germline V gene. J gave up 8 bases and V 6 bases, and 4 bases lay outside the gene matches. The CDR3 DNA is TGTGCCAGCAGAGAGGGACTAGCGGGGGGGGATGAGCAGTTCTTC. It encodes CASREGLAGGDEQFF.

The chain combines TRBV3-1 with TRBJ1-6, with TRBD1 matching over 9 bases. In germline, CDR1 is LGHDT, CDR2 YNNKEL (reference sequence). Trimming cost V 1 base and J 8 bases; bases outside gene matches: 0. The CDR3 runs 14 residues. CDR3 region: CASSQGTGDSPLHF. CDR3 DNA: TGTGCCAGCAGCCAAGGGACAGGGGATTCACCCCTCCACTTT. Together with reference TRBV3-1 and TRBJ1-6, the CDR3 gives the full variable domain: DTAVSQTPKYLVTQMGNDKSIKCEQNLGHDTMYWYKQDSKKFLKIMFSYNNKELIINETVPNRFSPKSPDKAHLNLHINSLELGDSAVYFCASSQGTGDSPLHFGNGTRLTVT.

In its sample, this clonotype was seen many times. The gene calls are TRBV5-6 and TRBJ2-2; D is unclear. Trimming pared 0 bases from V and 6 bases from J, leaving 6 bases between. Per the germline V gene, CDR1 is SGHDT and CDR2 is YYEEEE. The CDR3 loop spans 13 amino acids. The CDR3 nucleotides read TGTGCCAGCAGCTTGGTAAGGGCCGGGGAGCTGTTTTTT. Protein: CASSLVRAGELFF.

This clonotype has more than one count but fewer than ten. This chain links TRBV18 with TRBJ2-7; D may be TRBD1 or TRBD2 (5 bases each). Germline V gene lookup returns CDR1 KGHSH and CDR2 LQKENI. Trimming took off 0 bases at V and 1 base at J, with 7 bases between the two ends. This CDR3 is built from 14 residues. The CDR3 coding sequence is TGTGCCAGCTCACCACCGGGGGTATCCTACGAGCAGTACTTC. This encodes CASSPPGVSYEQYF.

This clonotype was detected only a few times. The chain links TRBV20-1 to TRBJ1-6; D unresolved. Per the germline V gene, CDR1 is DFQATT and CDR2 is SNEGSKA (reference sequence). The CDR3 contains 16 residues. V was clipped by 6 bases and J by 4 bases, with 19 bases between them. In DNA, the CDR3 is TGCAGTGCACGGCGGGTGCGTCGGGGTTATAATTCACCCCTCCACTTT. Amino acid sequence: CSARRVRRGYNSPLHF.